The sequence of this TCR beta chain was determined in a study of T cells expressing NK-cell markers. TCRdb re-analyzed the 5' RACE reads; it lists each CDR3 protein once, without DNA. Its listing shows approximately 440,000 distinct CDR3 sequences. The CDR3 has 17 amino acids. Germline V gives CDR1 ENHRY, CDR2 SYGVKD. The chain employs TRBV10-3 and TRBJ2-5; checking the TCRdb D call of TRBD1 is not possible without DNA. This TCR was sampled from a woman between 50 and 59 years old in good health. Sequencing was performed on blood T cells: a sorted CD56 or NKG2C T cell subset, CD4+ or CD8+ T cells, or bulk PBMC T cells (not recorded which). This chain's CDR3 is CAISPQGRGIGRETQYF.